Sequencing of this T cell receptor beta chain was carried out in a study of T cells expressing NK-cell markers. Study information: Each TCR beta repertoire originated in sorted T cells that were CD3+CD56+NKG2C+, CD3+CD56+NKG2C- or CD3+CD56-NKG2C+. In the group of eight sequenced donors, seven were HCMV-seropositive and one was seronegative.

A remark on this clonotype: The antigen remains unidentified.

Reanalyzing the 5' RACE reads, TCRdb keeps one entry per CDR3 protein, without DNA. In total, the table holds roughly 450,000 distinct CDR3 sequences. Study findings and constraints: There remained a lack of clarity about HCMV specificity of expanded NKG2C+ T cell clones. Dominant NKG2C+ clonotypes accounted for roughly 1.0-8% of CD8+ T cells in about 6 donors.

Germline V gene sequence: CDR1 MGHRA, CDR2 YSYEKL. This CDR3 has 16 residues. The chain links TRBV4-1 to TRBJ1-1. Sequencing used blood T cells: a sorted CD56 or NKG2C T cell subset, CD4+ or CD8+ T cells, or bulk PBMC T cells (not recorded which). This receptor was identified in a woman between 45 and 60 years old in good health. The CDR3 protein is CASSRSRTSPGTEAFF.